The 30 T cell receptor beta chains below all came from one sample that was sequenced in a study of blood T cell repertoires in COVID-19. Assay: immunoSEQ multiplex PCR; the TCRdb copy retains only in-frame clones and omits some. The data hold about 100,000 clones, with about 90% observed a single time. Sequences were obtained from peripheral blood. The origin of the receptors is a man aged 25 to 45 in a cohort sampled during active COVID-19.

The rearrangement joins TRBV29-1 to TRBJ2-7, with a tentative D call TRBD1 (5 bases). This CDR3 contains 13 residues. The V and J ends lost 5 bases and 5 bases respectively, with 16 bases between them. Looked up from germline, CDR1 is SQVTM and CDR2 is ANQGSEA. CDR3 nucleotides: TGCAGCGTTCGGAGTTCCAGGGCCCACGAGCAGTACTTC. Translated: CSVRSSRAHEQYF.

The V and J genes are TRBV4-1 and TRBJ2-3, with a tentative D call TRBD1 (5 bases). Trimming removed 1 base from V and 4 bases from J, with 15 bases in between. The CDR3 extends over 16 amino acids. Germline CDR1 is MGHRA and CDR2 is YSYEKL. CDR3 nucleotides: TGCGCCAGCAGCCAAGGTAGGGGCGAGATATCAGATACGCAGTATTTT. Translation gives CASSQGRGEISDTQYF.

The rearrangement joins TRBV5-4 to TRBJ2-7; 7 bases fit TRBD1. CDR3 length equals 14 residues. The J segment lost 1 base and the V segment lost 3 bases, leaving 4 bases of the junction unmatched. From germline, CDR1 is SGHNT and CDR2 YYREEE (reference sequence). The CDR3 loop reads CASSSRTGSYEQYF. CDR3 nucleotide sequence: TGTGCCAGCAGCTCGAGGACAGGTTCCTACGAGCAGTACTTC.

The chain employs TRBV7-8 and TRBJ2-5, with D uncertain. The CDR3 is 16 residues long. CDR1 and CDR2 (germline): SGHVS, FQNEAQ. The ends were cut back, 3 bases at V and 5 bases at J, with 19 bases in the middle. CDR3 sequence reads: CASSFLRGAGKETQYF. CDR3 in DNA: TGTGCCAGCAGCTTTCTTCGAGGTGCTGGTAAGGAGACCCAGTACTTC.

CDR3 coding DNA: TGTGCCAGCAGTTACGACGGGGGATCTGGAAACACCATATATTTT. Protein sequence: CASSYDGGSGNTIYF. The chain carries TRBV6-6 and TRBJ1-3; the D gene is possibly TRBD1 (5 bases). V gave up 2 bases and J gave up 1 base, with 9 bases separating them. The CDR3 covers 15 residues. CDR1 and CDR2 from the germline V gene are MNHNY and SVGAGI (reference sequence).

The rearrangement joins TRBV18 to TRBJ1-6; D is possibly TRBD1 (6 bases). V was shortened by 4 bases and J by 8 bases, with 12 bases between the two germline ends. Germline lookup yields CDR1 KGHSH and CDR2 LQKENI. The CDR3 totals 14 residues. The CDR3 DNA reads TGTGCCAGCTCACAGGACAGTGACGATTCACCCCTCCACTTT. This encodes CASSQDSDDSPLHF.

The J gene is TRBJ2-7, the V gene TRBV3-1 (or the pseudogene TRBV3-2), with a possible D match to TRBD1 (6 bases). This CDR3 has 13 residues. Germline V gives CDR1 LGHDT, CDR2 YNNKEL (reference sequence). The germline V and J ends were trimmed by 0 bases and 6 bases, with 9 bases remaining between them. CDR3 sequence reads: CASSQEQGLEQYF. For the CDR3, the DNA is TGTGCCAGCAGCCAAGAGCAGGGGCTCGAGCAGTACTTC.

V is TRBV6-5 and J is TRBJ2-7, with 7 bases fitting TRBD2. V trimming: 7 bases; J trimming: 2 bases; junction bases outside the gene matches: 8. Germline values: CDR1 MNHEY, CDR2 SVGAGI. The CDR3 is made up of 14 amino acids. CDR3 coding DNA: TGTGCCAGCAAAAATAGCGGGCAGACCTACGAGCAGTACTTC. Residues: CASKNSGQTYEQYF.

V and J are TRBV28 and TRBJ2-7; TRBD2 matches 10 bases. This CDR3 is built from 16 residues. V lost 4 bases to trimming and J lost 6 bases; unmatched junction nucleotides: 12. Germline values: CDR1 MDHEN, CDR2 SYDVKM. The CDR3 protein is CASSYGTSVDIGEQYF. For the CDR3, the DNA is TGTGCCAGCAGTTACGGGACTAGCGTTGATATCGGCGAGCAGTACTTC.

This chain links TRBV7-6 with TRBJ2-2, with D tentatively TRBD1 (6 bases). Germline CDR1 is SGHVS and CDR2 is FNYEAQ. V gave up 5 bases and J gave up 2 bases, with 15 bases separating them. This CDR3 is 16 amino acids long. CDR3 nucleotides: TGTGCCAGCAGCCCAAGTCCAGGGGTTAACACCGGGGAGCTGTTTTTT. Protein: CASSPSPGVNTGELFF.

To note about this clone: This sample includes further DNA sequences coding for the same CDR3. The gene calls are TRBV6-5 and TRBJ1-2; D gene ambiguous. This CDR3 has 14 amino acids. Germline values: CDR1 MNHEY, CDR2 SVGAGI. V dropped 4 bases and J dropped 0 bases, with 9 bases sitting between them. This chain's CDR3 is CASSSPGANYGYTF. CDR3 bases: TGTGCCAGCAGTTCCCCCGGGGCTAACTATGGCTACACCTTC.

The chain is built from TRBV14 and TRBJ1-2; D may be TRBD1 (5 bases). CDR3 size: 14 residues. CDR1 SGHDN and CDR2 FVKESK come from the germline V gene. V was pared by 3 bases and J by 5 bases, with 13 bases between. Here the CDR3 reads CASSQVGGAYGYTF. The CDR3 nucleotides read TGTGCCAGCAGCCAGGTGGGGGGAGCGTATGGCTACACCTTC.

This chain joins TRBV5-4 and TRBJ2-1, with a possible D match to TRBD1 (5 bases). This CDR3 region has 14 residues. The V gene's germline CDR1 is SGHNT and CDR2 YYREEE (reference sequence). Deletions cut 2 bases from V and 7 bases from J, with 13 bases between. CDR3 protein: CASSFDGAVNEQFF. In DNA, the CDR3 is TGTGCCAGCAGCTTCGATGGGGCGGTAAATGAGCAGTTCTTC.

V usage is TRBV5-4 and J usage is TRBJ2-2, with 9 bases aligning to TRBD1. With V trimmed by 4 bases and J by 6 bases, 7 bases remained unmatched. The CDR3 is 15 amino acids. Germline V gene data show CDR1 as SGHNT and CDR2 as YYREEE (reference sequence). CDR3 DNA: TGTGCCAGCAGCCTGAACAGGGGGCCCGCCGGGGAGCTGTTTTTT. As protein: CASSLNRGPAGELFF.

The J gene is TRBJ1-2, the V gene TRBV7-9; TRBD1 matches 10 bases. CDR3 length equals 14 residues. The V segment lost 3 bases and the J segment 8 bases; nucleotides outside the gene matches: 6. Per the germline V gene, CDR1 is SEHNR and CDR2 is FQNEAQ (reference sequence). CDR3 amino acids: CASSLSGTGDGYTF. CDR3 DNA: TGTGCCAGCAGCTTGTCCGGGACAGGGGACGGCTACACCTTC. Based on the CDR3 plus reference TRBV7-9 and TRBJ1-2, the full variable domain is DTGVSQNPRHKITKRGQNVTFRCDPISEHNRLYWYRQTLGQGPEFLTYFQNEAQLEKSRLLSDRFSAERPKGSFSTLEIQRTEQGDSAMYLCASSLSGTGDGYTFGSGTRLTVV.

The chain links TRBV3-1 (or the pseudogene TRBV3-2) to TRBJ2-5; D is possibly TRBD1 (5 bases). This CDR3 comprises 15 residues. From germline, CDR1 is LGHDT and CDR2 YNNKEL (reference sequence). V was clipped by 0 bases and J by 3 bases, with 11 bases between them. This chain's CDR3 is CASSQDVRGKETQYF. The CDR3 DNA reads as TGTGCCAGCAGCCAAGACGTAAGGGGTAAAGAGACCCAGTACTTC.

The chain links TRBV7-2 to TRBJ1-5; 9 bases are a match to TRBD1. This CDR3 has 15 residues. The V segment lost 1 base and the J segment 4 bases; nucleotides outside the gene matches: 2. Germline lookup yields CDR1 SGHTA and CDR2 FQGNSA. This CDR3 reads CASSLGGQGNQPQHF. Here the CDR3 DNA reads TGTGCCAGCAGCTTAGGAGGACAGGGGAATCAGCCCCAGCATTTT.

This clone was detected only once. The chain combines TRBV19 with TRBJ1-1; the D gene is possibly TRBD1 (6 bases). The CDR3 length is 15 residues. Per the germline V gene, CDR1 is LNHDA and CDR2 is SQIVND (reference sequence). Trimming removed 6 bases from V and 3 bases from J, with 17 bases in between. CDR3 residues: CASRRDTAFHTEAFF. The CDR3 DNA is TGTGCCAGTAGGAGGGACACCGCCTTTCACACTGAAGCTTTCTTT.

The chain combines TRBV5-4 with TRBJ2-1; no clear D. The V gene's germline CDR1 is SGHNT and CDR2 YYREEE (reference sequence). The CDR3 loop spans 12 amino acids. The V gene lost 2 bases and the J gene lost 5 bases, with 5 bases spanning the gap. CDR3 DNA: TGTGCCAGCAGCTTCGAGCACAATGAGCAGTTCTTC. It encodes CASSFEHNEQFF.

The chain has TRBV6-6 and TRBJ1-5; no clear D. Per the germline V gene, CDR1 is MNHNY and CDR2 is SVGAGI (reference sequence). V lost 5 bases and J 2 bases, leaving 10 bases between the germline ends. The CDR3 contains 14 residues. This chain's CDR3 is CASSLLGGNQPQHF. The CDR3 DNA reads TGTGCCAGCAGTCTCCTCGGAGGCAATCAGCCCCAGCATTTT.

The chain has TRBV11-2 and TRBJ2-7; D is uncertain. Trimming shortened V by 5 bases and J by 4 bases, and 6 bases separated the two germline ends. CDR1 is SGHAT, CDR2 FQNNGV, per germline. The CDR3 covers 11 residues. CDR3 in amino acids: CASSTAYEQYF. CDR3 nucleotides: TGTGCCAGCAGCACCGCGTACGAGCAGTACTTC.

This clone was counted between two and nine times. V and J are TRBV12-3 or TRBV12-4 and TRBJ1-1; perhaps TRBD1 as D (5 bases). This CDR3 has 12 amino acids. Trimming removed 7 bases at V and 7 bases at J, with 13 bases between. As DNA, the CDR3 is TGTGCCAGCACTGCCGGGGGGATTGAAGCTTTCTTT. This codes for CASTAGGIEAFF.

The chain couples TRBV5-4 to TRBJ2-4; 10 nucleotides line up with TRBD2. V gave up 1 base and J gave up 1 base; unmatched junction bases: 5. CDR1 and CDR2 (germline): SGHNT, YYREEE (reference sequence). The length of the CDR3 is 17 residues. This CDR3 reads CASSLTSGAGAKNIQYF. CDR3 nucleotide sequence: TGTGCCAGCAGCTTGACTAGCGGGGCTGGGGCCAAAAACATTCAGTACTTC.

The genes are TRBV24-1 and TRBJ2-1; 9 nucleotides match TRBD1. The J segment lost 7 bases and the V segment lost 6 bases, leaving 9 bases of the junction unmatched. The length of the CDR3 is 15 residues. Germline V lookup: CDR1 KGHDR, CDR2 SFDVKD. CDR3 residues: CATSRPGQGRNEQFF. The CDR3 coding sequence is TGTGCCACCAGTCGCCCGGGACAGGGAAGAAATGAGCAGTTCTTC.

J is TRBJ2-5 and V is TRBV11-3, with a possible D match to TRBD1 (7 bases). Deletions cut 5 bases from V and 5 bases from J, with 15 bases between. CDR3 size: 14 residues. Germline V gives CDR1 SGHNT, CDR2 YENEEA. The CDR3 is CASSRDSAGETQYF. The CDR3 DNA follows: TGTGCCAGCAGCCGGGACAGCGCGGGGGAGACCCAGTACTTC.

The chain recombines TRBV19 with TRBJ2-2; 8 bases align to TRBD2. Losses at the gene ends were 4 bases for V and 4 bases for J; bases not matched to a gene: 5. In germline, CDR1 is LNHDA, CDR2 SQIVND (reference sequence). The CDR3 covers 15 residues. This CDR3 reads CASSNGGAFTGELFF. The CDR3, as DNA: TGTGCCAGTAGTAACGGGGGGGCCTTCACCGGGGAGCTGTTTTTT.

The chain carries TRBV30 and TRBJ1-1; a possible D gene is TRBD1 (6 bases). Germline lookup yields CDR1 GTSNPN and CDR2 SVGIG (reference sequence). The CDR3 spans 16 residues. V was clipped by 2 bases and J by 10 bases, with 26 bases between them. CDR3 sequence (DNA): TGTGCCTGGAGTTCCGGGACACGAGTTTTACTTAATGTAGCTTTCTTT. It codes for CAWSSGTRVLLNVAFF.

The chain uses TRBV2 and TRBJ2-1; D is perhaps TRBD2 (5 bases). This CDR3 is 16 amino acids long. Germline CDR1 reads SNHLY; CDR2 reads FYNNEI. The V end was cut by 6 bases, the J end by 0 bases, with 15 bases between. The CDR3 nucleotides read TGTGCCAGCAGGCCATTTGGAGGACTCTCCTACAATGAGCAGTTCTTC. Residues: CASRPFGGLSYNEQFF.

This clone appeared a single time. The chain combines TRBV3-1 (or the pseudogene TRBV3-2) with TRBJ2-7, with 9 bases that match TRBD2. Germline trimming cut 3 bases from V and 7 bases from J; bases unmatched to any gene: 4. This CDR3 contains 13 residues. Germline V gives CDR1 LGHDT, CDR2 YNNKEL (reference sequence). The CDR3 loop reads CASSQGLATEQYF. CDR3 DNA: TGTGCCAGCAGCCAGGGACTAGCTACTGAGCAGTACTTC.

This clone was found a few times. The V gene is TRBV19, the J gene TRBJ2-2; tentative D call: TRBD2 (5 bases). Germline CDR1 LNHDA, CDR2 SQIVND (reference sequence). The CDR3 is 15 amino acids. V was cut by 5 bases and J by 4 bases, with 14 bases left in between. CDR3 amino acids: CASSLEGIRTGELFF. CDR3 nucleotide sequence: TGTGCCAGTAGTCTCGAGGGCATTCGCACCGGGGAGCTGTTTTTT. The entire variable domain, with the rest obtained from reference TRBV19 and TRBJ2-2, is as follows: DGGITQSPKYLFRKEGQNVTLSCEQNLNHDAMYWYRQDPGQGLRLIYYSQIVNDFQKGDIAEGYSVSREKKESFPLTVTSAQKNPTAFYLCASSLEGIRTGELFFGEGSRLTVL.